The present entry profiles one T cell receptor (beta chain) with its context. As yet, its antigen is unknown. Splitting of CD4+ cells produced CD45RA+ naive and CD45RA-negative memory subsets. This entry comes from a study of shared clonotypes between healthy human individuals. Profiling relied on immunoSEQ multiplex PCR, and the TCRdb table lists in-frame clones only, not all of them. Among hundreds of thousands of clones listed, more than 70% were seen once. Study-level findings and limits: Between a handful of donors, naive CD4 clonotypes were shared at a level of about 5%.

Sequencing was carried out using memory CD4+ T cells sorted from blood. Noted subset: CD45RA-negative fraction. This sequence was found in a woman in her 30s in good health.

As DNA, the CDR3 is TGCGCCAGCCGGGACTACCCCTACAATGAGCAGTTCTTC. This sequence encodes CASRDYPYNEQFF. The genes are TRBV5-1 and TRBJ2-1; 7 bases are a match to TRBD2. The germline CDR1 and CDR2 sequences are SGHRS and YFSETQ. The CDR3 covers 13 residues. The J segment lost 2 bases and the V segment lost 7 bases, leaving 3 bases of the junction unmatched.